This TCR beta chain emerged from a study of T cells in Graves' hyperthyroidism and ophthalmopathy. This clonotype has a handful of counts. Its antigen remains unknown. The germline V and J ends were trimmed by 3 bases and 4 bases, with 13 bases remaining between them. The CDR3 has 14 residues. The germline V gene has CDR1 MDHEN and CDR2 SYDVKM. Amplified TCR beta CDR3 regions came from RNA transcripts. Using the HTBI primer set, a first-round RT-PCR was run on the TCR CDR3. TCRdb processed the multiplex PCR reads anew with MiXCR; each CDR3 protein has one entry. The sample records approximately 610,000 distinct CDR3 sequences, 14% to 15% being singletons. The study, taken as a whole, reports: Among clonotypes expanded in thyroid above 0.001, most were also found in blood.

The chain links TRBV28 to TRBJ2-7; D is unclear. This sequence was found in a woman aged 40 to 55 with Graves' ophthalmopathy. Sequencing was done on a sample of blood. CDR3 coding DNA: TGTGCCAGCAGTTTGTTCAGGTCCGGGTACGAGCAGTACTTC. This gives the protein CASSLFRSGYEQYF.